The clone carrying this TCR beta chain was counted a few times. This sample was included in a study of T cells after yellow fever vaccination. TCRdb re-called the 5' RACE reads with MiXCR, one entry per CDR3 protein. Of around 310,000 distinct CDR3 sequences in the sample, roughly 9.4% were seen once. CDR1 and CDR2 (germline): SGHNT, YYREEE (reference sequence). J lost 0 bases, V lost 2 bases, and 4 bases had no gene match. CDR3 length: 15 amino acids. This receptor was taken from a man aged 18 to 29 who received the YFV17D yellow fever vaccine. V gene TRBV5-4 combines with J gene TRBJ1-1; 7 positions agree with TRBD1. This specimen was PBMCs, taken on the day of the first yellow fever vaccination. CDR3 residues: CASSLPGQMNTEAFF. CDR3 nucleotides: TGTGCCAGCAGCTTACCGGGACAGATGAACACTGAAGCTTTCTTT.